Presented here are 22 T cell receptor beta chains from one specimen sequenced in a study of blood T cell repertoires in COVID-19. Sequencing used immunoSEQ multiplex PCR; TCRdb keeps in-frame clones, though not all of them. In the table there are roughly 51,000 clones, about 90% of which are singletons. Sequencing used peripheral blood. These TCRs come from a woman aged 55-75 years with active or convalescent COVID-19.

The chain has TRBV30 and TRBJ1-6, with no clear D. Germline V CDR1 and CDR2: GTSNPN, SVGIG (reference sequence). This CDR3 spans 12 amino acids. Trimming shortened V by 4 bases and J by 6 bases, and 7 bases separated the two germline ends. The CDR3 coding sequence is TGTGCCTGGAACAGCCTTAATTCACCCCTCCACTTT. It translates to CAWNSLNSPLHF.

The V call is TRBV7-2, the J call TRBJ2-3; D is uncertain. CDR1 and CDR2 (germline): SGHTA, FQGNSA. Trimming shortened V by 3 bases and J by 2 bases, and 9 bases separated the two germline ends. CDR3 length: 14 amino acids. The CDR3 sequence: CASSLASYTDTQYF. The CDR3 DNA follows: TGTGCCAGCAGCTTGGCTAGTTACACAGATACGCAGTATTTT.

The CDR3 protein is CASSQLTSGRISTDTQYF. DNA of the CDR3: TGTGCCAGCAGCCAACTGACTAGCGGGAGAATCAGCACAGATACGCAGTATTTT. V gene TRBV14 combines with J gene TRBJ2-3; 12 nucleotides align to TRBD2. J was trimmed by 0 bases and V by 2 bases; bases with no gene match: 6. From germline, CDR1 is SGHDN and CDR2 FVKESK. The CDR3 sequence is 18 residues long.

V gene TRBV27 combines with J gene TRBJ1-2; 10 bases are a match to TRBD1. CDR3 length: 13 residues. V shed 6 bases and J 6 bases; nucleotides not matched to a gene: 4. The V gene's germline CDR1 is MNHEY and CDR2 SMNVEV (reference sequence). The CDR3 DNA is TGTGCCAGCAGAAGGACAGGGGGGAATGGCTACACCTTC. It codes for CASRRTGGNGYTF.

The chain joins TRBV6-5 to TRBJ2-2; 9 bases map to TRBD2. The germline V gene encodes CDR1 MNHEY and CDR2 SVGAGI. The CDR3 length is 14 residues. V trimming: 6 bases; J trimming: 8 bases; junction bases outside the gene matches: 7. In DNA form, the CDR3 reads TGTGCCAGCAGGGGTAGCGGGGGCGGGGGGGAGCTGTTTTTT. Encoded protein: CASRGSGGGGELFF.

The chain combines TRBV15 with TRBJ2-7; the match to TRBD2 covers 12 bases. The CDR3 spans 16 residues. V was clipped by 5 bases and J by 1 base; unmatched bases: 6. Germline CDR1 is LNHNV and CDR2 is YYDKDF (reference sequence). The DNA for the CDR3 is TGTGCCACCAGCCGCCGACTAGCGGGGGAGTCCTACGAGCAGTACTTC. It translates to CATSRRLAGESYEQYF.

This chain uses TRBV30 with TRBJ2-3, with 9 nucleotides matching TRBD2. The germline V gene encodes CDR1 GTSNPN and CDR2 SVGIG (reference sequence). The CDR3 is 15 amino acids. The J segment lost 7 bases and the V segment lost 3 bases, leaving 11 bases of the junction unmatched. The CDR3 loop is CAWREKAGGPHTQYF. In DNA, the CDR3 is TGTGCCTGGAGGGAGAAAGCGGGGGGTCCCCATACGCAGTATTTT.

J is TRBJ2-7 and V is TRBV18; D is unclear. The CDR3 contains 14 residues. The V and J ends lost 2 bases and 4 bases respectively, with 12 bases between them. CDR1 is KGHSH, CDR2 LQKENI, per germline. CDR3: CASSPSFTPYEQYF. In DNA form, the CDR3 reads TGTGCCAGCTCACCAAGTTTCACACCGTACGAGCAGTACTTC.

This clone was counted between two and nine times. The chain has TRBV30 and TRBJ1-5; weak D call: TRBD1 (6 bases). V was shortened by 2 bases and J by 4 bases, with 18 bases between the two germline ends. The germline V gene has CDR1 GTSNPN and CDR2 SVGIG (reference sequence). This CDR3 is 16 amino acids long. As DNA, the CDR3 is TGTGCCTGGAGTCGGCCCGGTGGACAGAAAAATCAGCCCCAGCATTTT. This translates into CAWSRPGGQKNQPQHF.

This chain connects TRBV7-6 to TRBJ1-1; no clear D gene. The germline V and J ends were trimmed by 0 bases and 0 bases, with 14 bases remaining between them. CDR3 size: 17 residues. The germline gives CDR1 SGHVS, CDR2 FNYEAQ. In nucleotides, the CDR3 is TGTGCCAGCAGCTTAGCGTGGCAGGCTACCTTGAACACTGAAGCTTTCTTT. Its protein is CASSLAWQATLNTEAFF.

The genes are TRBV28 and TRBJ1-2; D perhaps matches TRBD1 (6 bases). Trimming removed 7 bases from V and 3 bases from J, with 18 bases in between. This CDR3 has 15 residues. CDR1 and CDR2 (germline): MDHEN, SYDVKM. The CDR3 spells CASILEGTSDYGYTF. Written as DNA, the CDR3 is TGTGCCAGCATCCTTGAGGGGACATCGGACTATGGCTACACCTTC.

The V call is TRBV6-1, the J call TRBJ2-1; D uncertain. The CDR3 is made up of 14 amino acids. Trimming took off 2 bases at V and 5 bases at J, with 10 bases between the two ends. CDR1 is MNHNS and CDR2 is SASEGT in the germline V gene. The CDR3 nucleotides read TGTGCCAGCAGTGAAATCTCGCGCAACAATGAGCAGTTCTTC. This codes for CASSEISRNNEQFF.

The V and J genes are TRBV7-3 and TRBJ2-7, with 7 bases identical to TRBD2. The trim removed 2 bases at V and 5 bases at J, leaving 6 bases unmatched. The CDR3 is 14 amino acids. CDR1 and CDR2 from the germline V gene are SGHTA and FQGTGA. The CDR3: CASSLWGLRDEQYF. CDR3 DNA sequence: TGTGCCAGCAGCTTATGGGGACTACGGGACGAGCAGTACTTC.

The chain carries TRBV15 and TRBJ2-3; 8 bases match TRBD2. The ends lost 8 bases at V and 1 base at J; junction bases unmatched: 2. CDR3 size: 13 residues. Looked up from germline, CDR1 is LNHNV and CDR2 is YYDKDF (reference sequence). The CDR3 nucleotides are TGTGCCACCTCTAGCGGGCGCACAGATACGCAGTATTTT. Its translation: CATSSGRTDTQYF.

This chain joins TRBV28 and TRBJ2-1, with 11 bases that match TRBD2. The CDR3 covers 15 residues. The V gene's germline CDR1 is MDHEN and CDR2 SYDVKM. V lost 4 bases, J lost 8 bases, and 7 bases stayed unmatched. Written as DNA, the CDR3 is TGTGCCAGCAGTTCCCAACTAGCGGGGGTGGATGAGCAGTTCTTC. It yields the protein CASSSQLAGVDEQFF.

This chain connects TRBV28 to TRBJ2-3, with unresolved D. The germline V gene has CDR1 MDHEN and CDR2 SYDVKM. V was cut by 1 base and J by 7 bases, with 6 bases left in between. The length of the CDR3 is 12 residues. The CDR3 here is CASSLLANTQYF. The CDR3 region has the DNA TGTGCCAGCAGTTTATTGGCCAATACGCAGTATTTT.

This chain joins TRBV5-1 and TRBJ2-5; 9 bases are a match to TRBD1. The CDR3 sequence is 14 residues long. The germline CDR1 and CDR2 sequences are SGHRS and YFSETQ. The ends lost 3 bases at V and 5 bases at J; junction bases unmatched: 5. CDR3 amino acids: CASSSGQGQETQYF. DNA of the CDR3: TGCGCCAGCAGCTCGGGACAGGGCCAGGAGACCCAGTACTTC.

This chain uses TRBV12-3 or TRBV12-4 with TRBJ2-6; D remains unclear. V was pared by 8 bases and J by 0 bases, with 2 bases between. This CDR3 is 12 amino acids long. CDR3 DNA sequence: TGTGCCAGCCTCTCTGGGGCCAACGTCCTGACTTTC. Amino acid sequence: CASLSGANVLTF.

This clone was counted a few times. The chain is built from TRBV5-8 and TRBJ2-7; 9 nucleotides agree with TRBD2. This CDR3 is 17 amino acids long. Germline V gene data show CDR1 as SGHTS and CDR2 as YDEGEE. Trimming at V came to 0 bases and at J to 4 bases, leaving 11 bases not matched to a gene. CDR3 region: CASSLGLAGRGGYEQYF. The CDR3, as DNA: TGTGCCAGCAGCTTGGGGCTAGCGGGAAGAGGCGGATACGAGCAGTACTTC.

The rearrangement links TRBV10-1 to TRBJ2-3, with TRBD1 as a possible D gene (6 bases). The CDR3 sequence is 13 residues long. Germline-derived CDR1 and CDR2 are WNHNN and SYGVQD (reference sequence). Trimming removed 5 bases from V and 6 bases from J, with 12 bases in between. In nucleotides, the CDR3 is TGCGCCAGCAGTCAACAGGGCTCCGATACGCAGTATTTT. It encodes CASSQQGSDTQYF.

This clone was found once. The rearrangement joins TRBV12-5 to TRBJ1-1, with D perhaps matching TRBD1 (6 bases). Germline CDR1 and CDR2: LGHNT and FRNRAP. The CDR3 is 15 residues long. Trimming took off 1 base at V and 0 bases at J, with 9 bases between the two ends. CDR3 DNA: TGTGCTAGTGGTTTGGCCCAGGGGCTGAACACTGAAGCTTTCTTT. Amino acids: CASGLAQGLNTEAFF.

This chain uses TRBV19 with TRBJ1-1, with D possibly being TRBD1 (5 bases). Germline lookup yields CDR1 LNHDA and CDR2 SQIVND (reference sequence). The V and J ends lost 7 bases and 4 bases respectively, with 19 bases between them. The CDR3 is made up of 15 amino acids. The CDR3 loop reads CASNVERRGGTEAFF. CDR3 DNA sequence: TGTGCCAGTAACGTAGAGAGGAGGGGAGGCACTGAAGCTTTCTTT.